This T cell receptor beta chain was observed in a study of cytomegalovirus exposure and HLA in healthy donors. Findings and caveats of the study: The dataset shows that most TCR sequences were rare, while some public TCRs occurred in many donors. Productive status was seen about 90% or about 30% of the time for most TCR beta V segments in an earlier analysis. Across donors, sequencing depth was assumed by presence/absence analyses to be roughly uniform.

Germline V gene lookup returns CDR1 WNHNN and CDR2 SYGVQD (reference sequence). This CDR3 comprises 13 residues. The germline V and J ends were trimmed by 3 bases and 2 bases, with 7 bases remaining between them. In the case of this clone: Its antigen is undetermined.

Vbeta (60) and Jbeta (13) primers were used in the PCR. Profiled with immunoSEQ multiplex PCR; TCRdb holds only in-frame clones, not every one. This sample has more than 60,000 clones; roughly 77% occur once, and the top ten carry roughly 4%. The chain couples TRBV10-1 to TRBJ1-1; D may be TRBD1 (6 bases). Sequenced sample: PBMCs. The origin of this receptor is a young woman in good health and CMV-seronegative. CDR3 residues: CASSEQGNTEAFF. The CDR3 nucleotides are TGCGCCAGCAGTGAACAGGGAAACACTGAAGCTTTCTTT.